Each of the 31 T cell receptor beta chains below was sequenced from the same sample in a study of technical replicates of blood from a handful of donors. Sequencing was performed with immunoSEQ multiplex PCR; in TCRdb, only in-frame clones are kept and a portion is missing. The data show about 75,000 clones, about 97% seen once. The sample comprised T cells isolated from PBMCs. These receptors were taken from a human donor in good health.

The V and J genes are TRBV11-2 and TRBJ2-7; perhaps TRBD1 as D (7 bases). V gave up 0 bases and J gave up 2 bases, with 11 bases separating them. Germline assignment: CDR1 SGHAT and CDR2 FQNNGV. The CDR3 contains 15 residues. In nucleotides, the CDR3 is TGTGCCAGCAGCTTAGACGGAGGGACAGCCTACGAGCAGTACTTC. Translated, it gives CASSLDGGTAYEQYF.

The CDR3 nucleotides are TGTGCCAGCAGAGGGGTCCCATGGAGCAATGAGCAGTTCTTC. Protein product: CASRGVPWSNEQFF. This chain connects TRBV2 to TRBJ2-1; weak D call: TRBD1 (5 bases). Germline V gene lookup returns CDR1 SNHLY and CDR2 FYNNEI. This CDR3 region has 14 residues. V lost 6 bases and J 6 bases, leaving 15 bases between the germline ends.

In its sample, this clone was seen once. The CDR3: CASSFIIGALYSYEQYF. The CDR3 coding sequence is TGTGCCAGCAGCTTCATCATAGGGGCCCTCTACTCCTACGAGCAGTACTTC. The chain couples TRBV11-2 to TRBJ2-7; the D gene is possibly TRBD1 (5 bases). Trimming took off 3 bases at V and 0 bases at J, with 18 bases between the two ends. The CDR3 is 17 residues long. The germline gives CDR1 SGHAT, CDR2 FQNNGV. The full variable domain, with the rest looked up from reference TRBV11-2 and TRBJ2-7, is EAGVAQSPRYKIIEKRQSVAFWCNPISGHATLYWYQQILGQGPKLLIQFQNNGVVDDSQLPKDRFSAERLKGVDSTLKIQPAKLEDSAVYLCASSFIIGALYSYEQYFGPGTRLTVT.

This chain links TRBV7-8 with TRBJ1-5; D is possibly TRBD1 (5 bases). From germline, CDR1 is SGHVS and CDR2 FQNEAQ. V lost 1 base, J lost 7 bases, and 14 bases lay in between. The CDR3 contains 15 residues. Written as DNA, the CDR3 is TGTGCCAGCAGCTTAGAATGGGGCAGTTCGCAGCCCCAGCATTTT. It codes for CASSLEWGSSQPQHF.

This sequence joins TRBV28 and TRBJ1-1, with D perhaps TRBD1 (5 bases). This CDR3 comprises 15 residues. Germline CDR1 is MDHEN and CDR2 is SYDVKM. Deletions cut 6 bases from V and 2 bases from J, with 16 bases between. The CDR3 protein is CASRGPGQPNTEAFF. CDR3 DNA: TGTGCCAGCAGGGGGCCAGGGCAGCCAAACACTGAAGCTTTCTTT.

This clone was observed once. The chain is built from TRBV6-5 and TRBJ2-7; tentative D call: TRBD2 (6 bases). Germline lookup yields CDR1 MNHEY and CDR2 SVGAGI. V dropped 0 bases and J dropped 2 bases, with 14 bases sitting between them. This CDR3 contains 16 residues. Here the CDR3 reads CASSYSAASETYEQYF. DNA of the CDR3: TGTGCCAGCAGTTACTCGGCGGCTAGCGAAACCTACGAGCAGTACTTC.

This chain uses TRBV15 with TRBJ2-3; D is possibly TRBD2 (5 bases). Between the trimmed V and J ends, which lost 0 bases and 5 bases, there was a span of 12 bases. The CDR3 length is 15 residues. Germline V gene sequence: CDR1 LNHNV, CDR2 YYDKDF (reference sequence). The DNA for the CDR3 is TGTGCCACCAGCAGAGATAAGGACTTTCAAGATACGCAGTATTTT. Amino acids: CATSRDKDFQDTQYF.

The V call is TRBV5-1, the J call TRBJ2-3; the D gene is possibly TRBD1 (6 bases). V was cut by 1 base and J by 3 bases, with 12 bases left in between. CDR1 is SGHRS and CDR2 is YFSETQ in the germline V gene. The CDR3 consists of 15 residues. This CDR3 reads CASSLTGSETDTQYF. CDR3 coding DNA: TGCGCCAGCAGCTTGACAGGGTCAGAGACAGATACGCAGTATTTT.

CDR3 sequence reads: CASSRAAGDTEAFF. The CDR3, as DNA: TGTGCCAGCAGCCGAGCGGCAGGGGACACTGAAGCTTTCTTT. This chain connects TRBV7-3 to TRBJ1-1; weak D call: TRBD1 (6 bases). Per the germline V gene, CDR1 is SGHTA and CDR2 is FQGTGA. V was clipped by 5 bases and J by 3 bases, with 13 bases between them. The CDR3 runs 14 residues.

The chain has TRBV7-9 and TRBJ1-6; D is undetermined. V lost 4 bases and J 5 bases, leaving 9 bases between the germline ends. The CDR3 has 14 residues. CDR1 and CDR2 from the germline V gene are SEHNR and FQNEAQ (reference sequence). CDR3 residues: CASSSVRDNSPLHF. For the CDR3, the DNA is TGTGCCAGCAGCTCAGTTCGGGATAATTCACCCCTCCACTTT.

The chain recombines TRBV7-8 with TRBJ1-2; 7 positions agree with TRBD1. Germline trimming cut 5 bases from V and 6 bases from J; bases unmatched to any gene: 6. The CDR3 runs 13 residues. Germline lookup yields CDR1 SGHVS and CDR2 FQNEAQ. CDR3 in amino acids: CASSPGQANGYTF. The CDR3 nucleotides read TGTGCCAGCAGCCCCGGACAGGCGAATGGCTACACCTTC. Drawing the rest from reference TRBV7-8 and TRBJ1-2, the complete variable domain is GAGVSQSPRYKVAKRGQDVALRCDPISGHVSLFWYQQALGQGPEFLTYFQNEAQLDKSGLPSDRFFAERPEGSVSTLKIQRTQQEDSAVYLCASSPGQANGYTFGSGTRLTVV.

This clone was detected once. The chain recombines TRBV29-1 with TRBJ1-1; D is undetermined. V lost 7 bases to trimming and J lost 5 bases, with 14 bases between them. Germline lookup yields CDR1 SQVTM and CDR2 ANQGSEA. The CDR3 sequence is 12 residues long. Written as DNA, the CDR3 is TGCAGCGGTAAACGAACCGGGACTGAAGCTTTCTTT. It yields the protein CSGKRTGTEAFF.

This chain joins TRBV29-1 and TRBJ1-4; the D is unclear. Trimming removed 4 bases at V and 1 base at J, with 13 bases between. Germline CDR1 and CDR2: SQVTM and ANQGSEA. This CDR3 comprises 15 residues. The CDR3 loop reads CSVASVGGTNEKLFF. In DNA, the CDR3 is TGCAGCGTTGCGTCGGTAGGCGGAACTAATGAAAAACTGTTTTTT.

The V gene is TRBV6-5, the J gene TRBJ2-7; 7 bases are a match to TRBD2. J gave up 2 bases and V 6 bases, and 7 bases lay outside the gene matches. The CDR3 length is 14 residues. Germline V gene lookup returns CDR1 MNHEY and CDR2 SVGAGI. DNA of the CDR3: TGTGCCAGCAGCTCCAGCGGGGACCCCTACGAGCAGTACTTC. Translation gives CASSSSGDPYEQYF.

In DNA, the CDR3 is TGTGCCAGAAAGTTCTCCGGGGGGTGCCAGCCCCAGCATTTT. Translated: CARKFSGGCQPQHF. The chain couples TRBV5-3 to TRBJ1-5; tentative D call: TRBD1 (5 bases). TRBV5-3 is recorded as an ORF, its role being uncertain. V lost 6 bases, J lost 7 bases, and 17 bases lay in between. The CDR3 extends over 14 amino acids.

J is TRBJ2-5 and V is TRBV11-3; possibly TRBD2 for D (6 bases). CDR3 size: 13 residues. Germline lookup yields CDR1 SGHNT and CDR2 YENEEA. Trimming shortened V by 4 bases and J by 5 bases, and 11 bases separated the two germline ends. CDR3 DNA sequence: TGTGCCAGCAGCTCGAATCGGGGGGAGACCCAGTACTTC. Translation: CASSSNRGETQYF.

V usage is TRBV11-2 and J usage is TRBJ2-1; 15 bases agree with TRBD2. Germline V gene sequence: CDR1 SGHAT, CDR2 FQNNGV. This CDR3 spans 19 amino acids. With V trimmed by 0 bases and J by 4 bases, 7 bases remained unmatched. CDR3 sequence: CASSLEGLAGGRSYNEQFF. CDR3 DNA: TGTGCCAGCAGCTTAGAAGGACTAGCGGGGGGGCGGAGTTACAATGAGCAGTTCTTC.

CDR3: CASSGQGLLGVEQYF. The CDR3 DNA sequence: TGCGCCAGCAGCGGACAGGGCCTACTAGGCGTCGAGCAGTACTTC. The chain uses TRBV5-1 and TRBJ2-7, with TRBD1 identical over 8 bases. The CDR3 totals 15 residues. Trimming removed 4 bases from V and 6 bases from J; junction bases left unmatched: 12. Germline V gene lookup returns CDR1 SGHRS and CDR2 YFSETQ.

This rearrangement joins TRBV5-1 to TRBJ2-1; 10 bases agree with TRBD2. The CDR3 consists of 16 residues. With V trimmed by 0 bases and J by 2 bases, 2 bases remained unmatched. Germline V gene data show CDR1 as SGHRS and CDR2 as YFSETQ. This chain's CDR3 is CASSLGLAGPYNEQFF. CDR3 nucleotide sequence: TGCGCCAGCAGCTTGGGACTAGCGGGTCCCTACAATGAGCAGTTCTTC.

The V call is TRBV7-2, the J call TRBJ2-5, with a possible D match to TRBD2 (5 bases). This CDR3 is built from 13 residues. Germline V gene lookup returns CDR1 SGHTA and CDR2 FQGNSA. The ends were cut back, 3 bases at V and 5 bases at J, with 10 bases in the middle. CDR3 sequence reads: CASSLREGETQYF. DNA of the CDR3: TGTGCCAGCAGCTTGAGAGAGGGCGAGACCCAGTACTTC.

V gene TRBV7-9 combines with J gene TRBJ2-1, with D possibly TRBD1 on 5 matching bases. The V end lost 0 bases, the J end lost 6 bases, and 6 bases lay between the germline ends. Per germline, CDR1 SEHNR and CDR2 FQNEAQ (reference sequence). The CDR3 sequence is 13 residues long. The CDR3 nucleotides are TGTGCCAGCAGCTTAGCACAGGTCAATGAGCAGTTCTTC. It codes for CASSLAQVNEQFF. The full variable domain, with the rest looked up from reference TRBV7-9 and TRBJ2-1, is DTGVSQNPRHKITKRGQNVTFRCDPISEHNRLYWYRQTLGQGPEFLTYFQNEAQLEKSRLLSDRFSAERPKGSFSTLEIQRTEQGDSAMYLCASSLAQVNEQFFGPGTRLTVL.

The V gene is TRBV28, the J gene TRBJ1-5, with 9 bases that match TRBD1. CDR3 length equals 16 residues. In germline, CDR1 is MDHEN, CDR2 SYDVKM. The junction had 10 bases not matched to a gene; V was cut back by 4 bases and J by 6 bases. CDR3 loop: CASSSFGTGMLQPQHF. DNA of the CDR3: TGTGCCAGCAGTTCCTTCGGGACAGGGATGCTTCAGCCCCAGCATTTT.

The chain carries TRBV5-4 and TRBJ1-1; D gene uncertain. V lost 2 bases to trimming and J lost 1 base, with 6 bases between them. CDR1 and CDR2 from the germline V gene are SGHNT and YYREEE (reference sequence). The CDR3 sequence is 13 residues long. CDR3 protein: CASSLDKNTEAFF. The CDR3 DNA reads TGTGCCAGCAGCTTAGACAAGAACACTGAAGCTTTCTTT.

J is TRBJ1-4 and V is TRBV30; 8 nucleotides agree with TRBD1. The CDR3 runs 14 residues. The V gene end was trimmed by 2 bases and the J gene end by 5 bases; junction bases not matched to a gene: 4. Germline values: CDR1 GTSNPN, CDR2 SVGIG (reference sequence). CDR3 coding DNA: TGTGCCTGGAGTTATCAGGGGGCGAATGAAAAACTGTTTTTT. Translating it yields CAWSYQGANEKLFF.

The gene calls are TRBV27 and TRBJ1-2, with a weak D call TRBD1 (5 bases). The germline V and J ends were trimmed by 5 bases and 7 bases, with 11 bases remaining between them. This CDR3 is built from 12 residues. Germline values: CDR1 MNHEY, CDR2 SMNVEV (reference sequence). Here the CDR3 reads CASSPQGSGYTF. CDR3 nucleotides: TGTGCCAGCAGTCCGCAGGGATCTGGCTACACCTTC.

The chain combines TRBV5-4 with TRBJ2-3, with D perhaps matching TRBD2 (5 bases). The CDR3 loop spans 16 amino acids. Germline CDR1 SGHNT, CDR2 YYREEE (reference sequence). V was shortened by 0 bases and J by 0 bases, with 11 bases between the two germline ends. DNA for the CDR3: TGTGCCAGCAGCTTGGGCTTGGCGGGCAGCACAGATACGCAGTATTTT. Protein product: CASSLGLAGSTDTQYF. Filled out from reference TRBV5-4 and TRBJ2-3, the complete variable domain reads ETGVTQSPTHLIKTRGQQVTLRCSSQSGHNTVSWYQQALGQGPQFIFQYYREEENGRGNFPPRFSGLQFPNYSSELNVNALELDDSALYLCASSLGLAGSTDTQYFGPGTRLTVL.

This rearrangement joins TRBV6-4 to TRBJ2-1, with D perhaps TRBD1 (6 bases). Trimming removed 6 bases at V and 5 bases at J, with 14 bases between. The CDR3 contains 14 residues. Germline CDR1 reads MRHNA; CDR2 reads SNTAGT. Here the CDR3 reads CASSADRSHNEQFF. DNA of the CDR3: TGTGCCAGCAGCGCCGACAGGAGTCACAATGAGCAGTTCTTC.

J is TRBJ2-3 and V is TRBV6-5; D unresolved. This CDR3 spans 15 amino acids. V was pared by 4 bases and J by 0 bases, with 11 bases between. The germline gives CDR1 MNHEY, CDR2 SVGAGI. CDR3 DNA sequence: TGTGCCAGCAGTTCTACTCTCAGGAGCACAGATACGCAGTATTTT. Translation gives CASSSTLRSTDTQYF.

CDR3: CASSLAKWSSGGYNEQFF. CDR3 DNA: TGTGCCAGCAGCTTAGCTAAGTGGTCTAGCGGGGGGTACAATGAGCAGTTCTTC. This chain connects TRBV7-6 to TRBJ2-1, with 11 bases matching TRBD2. CDR3 length: 18 amino acids. Germline V CDR1 and CDR2: SGHVS, FNYEAQ. Germline trimming cut 0 bases from V and 4 bases from J; bases unmatched to any gene: 8.

The CDR3 protein is CASSPTGVGELFF. For the CDR3, the DNA is TGTGCCAGCAGTCCTACAGGGGTAGGGGAGCTGTTTTTT. This chain connects TRBV27 to TRBJ2-2, with TRBD1 identical over 7 bases. J was trimmed by 8 bases and V by 5 bases; bases with no gene match: 5. This CDR3 contains 13 residues. Germline V gene sequence: CDR1 MNHEY, CDR2 SMNVEV (reference sequence).

In this sample, this clone turned up a few times. The CDR3 protein is CSVEDGEGTYEQYF. The CDR3 coding sequence is TGCAGCGTTGAAGACGGGGAGGGGACCTACGAGCAGTACTTC. This sequence joins TRBV29-1 and TRBJ2-7; 7 bases fit TRBD2. CDR1 SQVTM and CDR2 ANQGSEA come from the germline V gene. V shed 0 bases and J 2 bases; nucleotides not matched to a gene: 4. The CDR3 length is 14 residues.